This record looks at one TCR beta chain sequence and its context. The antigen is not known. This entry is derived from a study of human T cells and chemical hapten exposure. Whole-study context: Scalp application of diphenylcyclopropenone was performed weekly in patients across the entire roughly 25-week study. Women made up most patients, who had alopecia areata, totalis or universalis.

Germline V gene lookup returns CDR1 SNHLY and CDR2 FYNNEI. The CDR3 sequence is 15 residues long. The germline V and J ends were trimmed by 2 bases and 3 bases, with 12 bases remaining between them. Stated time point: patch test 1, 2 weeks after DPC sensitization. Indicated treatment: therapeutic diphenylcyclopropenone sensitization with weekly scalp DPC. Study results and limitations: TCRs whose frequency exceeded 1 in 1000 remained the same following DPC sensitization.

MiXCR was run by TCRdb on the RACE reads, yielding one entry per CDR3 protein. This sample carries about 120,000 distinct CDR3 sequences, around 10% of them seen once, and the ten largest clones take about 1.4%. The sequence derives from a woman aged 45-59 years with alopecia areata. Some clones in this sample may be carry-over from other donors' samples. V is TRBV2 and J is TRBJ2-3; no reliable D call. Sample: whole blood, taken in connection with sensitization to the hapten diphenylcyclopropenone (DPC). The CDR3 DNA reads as TGTGCCAGCAGTGAACGTGGTTGGAGTACAGATACGCAGTATTTT. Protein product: CASSERGWSTDTQYF. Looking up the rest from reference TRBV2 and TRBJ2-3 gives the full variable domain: EPEVTQTPSHQVTQMGQEVILRCVPISNHLYFYWYRQILGQKVEFLVSFYNNEISEKSEIFDDQFSVERPDGSNFTLKIRSTKLEDSAMYFCASSERGWSTDTQYFGPGTRLTVL.